In its sample, the clone carrying this T cell receptor (beta chain) was seen a few times. Its specificity is unknown. This specimen belongs to a study of cytomegalovirus exposure and HLA in healthy donors. The germline gives CDR1 MNHNY, CDR2 SVGAGI (reference sequence). Deletions cut 9 bases from V and 1 base from J, with 13 bases between. CDR3 length: 14 amino acids. Primers: 60 Vbeta forward and 13 Jbeta reverse. TCRdb keeps only in-frame clones here, not all; method: immunoSEQ multiplex PCR. The profile covers approximately 110,000 clones, with 12% appearing a single time and roughly a sixth taken by the ten largest. General observations from the study: The study had only CMV serostatus as immune exposure information.

This TCR was recovered from a man aged 40-55 years in good health and CMV-seropositive. The source material was PBMCs. This chain links TRBV6-6 with TRBJ1-5; D is unclear. CDR3 DNA sequence: TGTGCCAGTCGGACTTATAGGAGCAATCAGCCCCAGCATTTT. Translating it yields CASRTYRSNQPQHF.